Below, 23 T cell receptor beta chains from the same sample are listed, as sequenced in a study of OX40 agonist ivuxolimab in advanced cancers. Assay used: immunoSEQ multiplex PCR; TCRdb lists only in-frame clones, some missing. The sample carries about 33,000 clones, more than 80% recorded once. Source: CD4+ or CD8+ T cells sorted from blood, taken in a trial of the OX40 agonist ivuxolimab. The receptors here all came from an adult with an advanced solid tumor such as melanoma, head and neck, liver or kidney cancer.

This clone was recorded a few times. The V call is TRBV5-5, the J call TRBJ2-5, with TRBD1 matching over 7 bases. CDR3 length: 15 residues. The germline CDR1 and CDR2 sequences are SGHKS and YYEKEE (reference sequence). V gave up 4 bases and J gave up 2 bases; unmatched junction bases: 8. CDR3 sequence reads: CASSVTGQPQETQYF. DNA of the CDR3: TGTGCCAGCAGCGTAACGGGACAGCCGCAAGAGACCCAGTACTTC.

J is TRBJ2-5 and V is TRBV4-1; D might be TRBD1 or TRBD2, each matching 5 bases. The CDR3 spans 16 residues. Trimming removed 0 bases at V and 5 bases at J, with 16 bases between. CDR1 is MGHRA and CDR2 is YSYEKL in the germline V gene. The DNA of the CDR3 is TGCGCCAGCAGCCAAGATCCAAGTAGAGGGGTGGAGACCCAGTACTTC. Translation gives CASSQDPSRGVETQYF.

The chain combines TRBV28 with TRBJ2-1, with 12 bases matching TRBD2. The CDR3 spans 15 residues. Germline assignment: CDR1 MDHEN and CDR2 SYDVKM. V lost 5 bases to trimming and J lost 8 bases; unmatched junction nucleotides: 7. The CDR3 coding sequence is TGTGCCAGCAGTGCCCTAGCGGGAGGGAACTATGAGCAGTTCTTC. As protein: CASSALAGGNYEQFF.

The rearrangement joins TRBV11-2 to TRBJ1-2; 8 nucleotides agree with TRBD1. Losses at the gene ends were 0 bases for V and 3 bases for J; bases not matched to a gene: 6. The CDR3 runs 16 residues. The germline V gene encodes CDR1 SGHAT and CDR2 FQNNGV. The CDR3 nucleotides are TGTGCCAGCAGCTTAGAACGGACAGGGTTTCACTATGGCTACACCTTC. This encodes CASSLERTGFHYGYTF.

The chain couples TRBV28 to TRBJ2-1; a weak D match, TRBD1 (5 bases). The CDR3 is 15 amino acids. Trimming stripped 11 bases from V and 4 bases from J, with 21 bases between. The germline V gene has CDR1 MDHEN and CDR2 SYDVKM. This chain's CDR3 is CAVGPADERYNEQFF. The CDR3 nucleotides read TGTGCCGTGGGGCCCGCGGACGAGCGTTACAATGAGCAGTTCTTC.

This clone was counted a single time. The rearrangement joins TRBV11-2 to TRBJ2-1; 8 nucleotides line up with TRBD2. The CDR3 is 15 residues long. Germline CDR1 SGHAT, CDR2 FQNNGV. V lost 4 bases and J lost 6; bases outside the gene matches: 8. The CDR3 nucleotides read TGTGCCAGCAGCTACTACCTAGCGGGTAGCAATGAGCAGTTCTTC. Translating gives CASSYYLAGSNEQFF.

The rearrangement joins TRBV27 to TRBJ2-3; tentatively, D is TRBD2 (6 bases). The germline V and J ends were trimmed by 2 bases and 9 bases, with 18 bases remaining between them. CDR1 MNHEY and CDR2 SMNVEV come from the germline V gene (reference sequence). The CDR3 consists of 15 residues. The CDR3 loop reads CASSLKAEGPRTQYF. The CDR3 nucleotides are TGTGCCAGCAGTTTAAAGGCGGAGGGACCCCGGACGCAGTATTTT.

In the case of this clone: This may be a read error: a much more frequent sequence differs by one nucleotide. Other DNA sequences from this sample encode an identical CDR3 as well. The V and J genes are TRBV27 and TRBJ2-1; D gene ambiguous. CDR3 length: 17 residues. Germline assignment: CDR1 MNHEY and CDR2 SMNVEV (reference sequence). The V gene lost 5 bases and the J gene lost 4 bases, with 21 bases spanning the gap. CDR3 nucleotides: TGTGCCAGCAGTCCTCTCTCGACCACGGCAGTATACAATGAGCAGTTCTTC. This encodes CASSPLSTTAVYNEQFF.

The rearrangement uses TRBV6-5 and TRBJ2-1, with a tentative D call TRBD2 (5 bases). CDR3 length equals 15 residues. The germline gives CDR1 MNHEY, CDR2 SVGAGI. V shed 6 bases and J shed 2 bases, with 14 bases lying between them. The CDR3 sequence is CASRLRLSAYNEQFF. The CDR3 coding sequence is TGTGCCAGCAGGCTTCGACTATCGGCCTACAATGAGCAGTTCTTC.

The J gene is TRBJ1-5, the V gene TRBV19; a weak D match, TRBD1 (5 bases). Germline-derived CDR1 and CDR2 are LNHDA and SQIVND (reference sequence). V lost 5 bases to trimming and J lost 4 bases, with 21 bases between them. The length of the CDR3 is 17 residues. CDR3 loop: CASSFLSYHRQNQPQHF. The CDR3, as DNA: TGTGCCAGTAGTTTCCTTTCCTATCACAGGCAGAATCAGCCCCAGCATTTT.

The rearrangement links TRBV4-1 to TRBJ2-3, with TRBD2 matching 13 bases. The ends lost 5 bases at V and 2 bases at J; junction bases unmatched: 4. Germline CDR1 is MGHRA and CDR2 is YSYEKL. The CDR3 covers 16 residues. In nucleotides, the CDR3 is TGCGCCAGCAGCGAAGGGACTAGCGGGGCCACAGATACGCAGTATTTT. Residues: CASSEGTSGATDTQYF.

The V gene is TRBV13, the J gene TRBJ1-1; 9 nucleotides align to TRBD1. V lost 5 bases, J lost 3 bases, and 10 bases stayed unmatched. There are 16 residues in the CDR3. Germline V gives CDR1 PRHDT, CDR2 FYEKMQ (reference sequence). The CDR3, as DNA: TGTGCCAGCAGCGCCGCGGGACAGGGAAAGTACACTGAAGCTTTCTTT. Translated: CASSAAGQGKYTEAFF.

The J gene is TRBJ2-1, the V gene TRBV4-2; D is possibly TRBD2 (6 bases). The CDR3 loop spans 16 amino acids. CDR1 LGHNA and CDR2 YNFKEQ come from the germline V gene. V was pared by 0 bases and J by 7 bases, with 16 bases between. The CDR3 is CASSQDPGLPSNEQFF. The CDR3 bases are TGTGCCAGCAGCCAAGATCCGGGACTTCCATCGAATGAGCAGTTCTTC.

CDR3 bases: TGTGCCAGCAGCCACCCCTCAACAGGGGGCGACTATGGCTACACCTTC. Amino acids: CASSHPSTGGDYGYTF. The chain is built from TRBV4-2 and TRBJ1-2; 9 nucleotides line up with TRBD1. CDR1 LGHNA and CDR2 YNFKEQ come from the germline V gene. Trimming removed 3 bases from V and 3 bases from J; junction bases left unmatched: 8. This CDR3 is built from 16 residues.

The chain uses TRBV2 and TRBJ1-1; D not resolved. The CDR3 spans 14 residues. Germline V lookup: CDR1 SNHLY, CDR2 FYNNEI. Trimming removed 7 bases from V and 2 bases from J, with 14 bases in between. This CDR3 reads CASNRPGTNTEAFF. Written as DNA, the CDR3 is TGTGCCAGCAACCGTCCGGGAACCAACACTGAAGCTTTCTTT.

V usage is TRBV10-3 and J usage is TRBJ2-7; 7 bases match TRBD1. Per the germline V gene, CDR1 is ENHRY and CDR2 is SYGVKD. Trimming removed 8 bases from V and 3 bases from J; junction bases left unmatched: 7. CDR3 length: 13 residues. In DNA, the CDR3 is TGTGCCATCCAAGGGACAGACAGCTACGAGCAGTACTTC. Encoded protein: CAIQGTDSYEQYF.

CDR3: CASSQPTGQETQYF. CDR3 in DNA: TGTGCCAGCAGCCAACCCACAGGGCAGGAGACCCAGTACTTC. This chain uses TRBV11-1 with TRBJ2-5; D perhaps matches TRBD1 (6 bases). Trimming cost V 5 bases and J 5 bases, with 15 bases left between them. The CDR3 covers 14 residues. From germline, CDR1 is SGHAT and CDR2 FQDESV (reference sequence).

The V gene is TRBV6-5, the J gene TRBJ2-1, with D unresolved. V lost 10 bases, J lost 0 bases, and 16 bases lay in between. Germline V gives CDR1 MNHEY, CDR2 SVGAGI. CDR3 length equals 15 residues. The CDR3 here is CATSHGDSSYNEQFF. The DNA for the CDR3 is TGTGCCACCTCACACGGAGATAGCTCCTACAATGAGCAGTTCTTC.

The J gene is TRBJ1-3, the V gene TRBV28, with D hard to call. Germline CDR1 reads MDHEN; CDR2 reads SYDVKM. The V end was cut by 4 bases, the J end by 0 bases, with 13 bases between. The CDR3 runs 16 residues. The CDR3 DNA reads TGTGCCAGCAGTTCCCCCTTCCGGCTCTCTGGAAACACCATATATTTT. Residues: CASSSPFRLSGNTIYF.

V gene TRBV4-3 combines with J gene TRBJ1-1; possibly TRBD1 for D (6 bases). CDR1 and CDR2 (germline): LGHNA, YSLEER. V was clipped by 2 bases and J by 5 bases, with 9 bases between them. The CDR3 runs to 13 residues. CDR3 nucleotide sequence: TGCGCCAGCAGCCAAACAGGGTGGACTGAAGCTTTCTTT. It is translated as CASSQTGWTEAFF.

The chain joins TRBV7-8 to TRBJ2-1; the match to TRBD1 covers 11 bases. V lost 9 bases and J lost 0; bases outside the gene matches: 13. The CDR3 spans 18 residues. Germline V gives CDR1 SGHVS, CDR2 FQNEAQ. The CDR3 DNA reads as TGTGCCAGTACCGGGACAGGGGGTGGTTTTAGCTCCTACAATGAGCAGTTCTTC. Translated, it gives CASTGTGGGFSSYNEQFF.

V gene TRBV9 combines with J gene TRBJ2-3; 8 positions agree with TRBD2. The CDR3 is 15 residues long. Germline-derived CDR1 and CDR2 are SGDLS and YYNGEE. Trimming took 4 bases from V and 2 from J; bases not matched to a gene: 6. The CDR3: CASSQSGSFTDTQYF. In nucleotides, the CDR3 is TGTGCCAGCAGCCAAAGCGGGAGTTTCACAGATACGCAGTATTTT. Combining the CDR3 with reference TRBV9 and TRBJ2-3 gives the whole variable domain DSGVTQTPKHLITATGQRVTLRCSPRSGDLSVYWYQQSLDQGLQFLIQYYNGEERAKGNILERFSAQQFPDLHSELNLSSLELGDSALYFCASSQSGSFTDTQYFGPGTRLTVL.

The chain uses TRBV27 and TRBJ2-7, with TRBD1 matching over 8 bases. This CDR3 spans 14 amino acids. The V gene end was trimmed by 3 bases and the J gene end by 3 bases; junction bases not matched to a gene: 4. Germline V gene data show CDR1 as MNHEY and CDR2 as SMNVEV (reference sequence). Here the CDR3 DNA reads TGTGCCAGCAGTTTCACCGGGACAGGCTACGAGCAGTACTTC. As protein: CASSFTGTGYEQYF.